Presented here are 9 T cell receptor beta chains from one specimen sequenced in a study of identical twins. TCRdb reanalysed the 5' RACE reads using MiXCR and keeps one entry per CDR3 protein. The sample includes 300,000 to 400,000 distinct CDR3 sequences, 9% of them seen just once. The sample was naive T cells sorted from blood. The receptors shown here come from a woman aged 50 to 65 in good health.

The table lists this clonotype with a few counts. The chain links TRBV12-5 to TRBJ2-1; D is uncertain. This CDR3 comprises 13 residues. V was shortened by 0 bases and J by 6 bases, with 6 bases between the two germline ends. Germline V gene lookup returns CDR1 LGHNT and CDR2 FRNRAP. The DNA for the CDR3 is TGTGCTAGTGGTTTGGTACACCTCAATGAGCAGTTCTTC. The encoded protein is CASGLVHLNEQFF.

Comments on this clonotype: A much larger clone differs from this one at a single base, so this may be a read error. The CDR3 loop reads CASSPGGRHSEQFF. The DNA of the CDR3 is TGTGCCAGCAGCCCCGGGGGGCGCCACAGTGAGCAGTTCTTC. The chain recombines TRBV12-3 or TRBV12-4 with TRBJ2-1; tentatively, D is TRBD2 (7 bases). The V end lost 6 bases, the J end lost 9 bases, and 18 bases lay between the germline ends. This CDR3 has 14 residues.

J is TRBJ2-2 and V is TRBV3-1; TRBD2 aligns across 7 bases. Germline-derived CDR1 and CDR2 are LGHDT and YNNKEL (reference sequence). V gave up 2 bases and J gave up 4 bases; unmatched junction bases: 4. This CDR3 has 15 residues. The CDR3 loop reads CASSQMAGVTGELFF. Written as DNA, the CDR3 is TGTGCCAGCAGCCAAATGGCGGGGGTCACCGGGGAGCTGTTTTTT. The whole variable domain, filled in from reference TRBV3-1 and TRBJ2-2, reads DTAVSQTPKYLVTQMGNDKSIKCEQNLGHDTMYWYKQDSKKFLKIMFSYNNKELIINETVPNRFSPKSPDKAHLNLHINSLELGDSAVYFCASSQMAGVTGELFFGEGSRLTVL.

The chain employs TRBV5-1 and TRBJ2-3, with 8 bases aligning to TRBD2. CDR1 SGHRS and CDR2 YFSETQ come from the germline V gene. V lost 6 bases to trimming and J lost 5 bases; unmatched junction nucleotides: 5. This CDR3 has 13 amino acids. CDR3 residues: CASMTAGVDTQYF. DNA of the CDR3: TGCGCCAGCATGACAGCGGGAGTAGATACGCAGTATTTT.

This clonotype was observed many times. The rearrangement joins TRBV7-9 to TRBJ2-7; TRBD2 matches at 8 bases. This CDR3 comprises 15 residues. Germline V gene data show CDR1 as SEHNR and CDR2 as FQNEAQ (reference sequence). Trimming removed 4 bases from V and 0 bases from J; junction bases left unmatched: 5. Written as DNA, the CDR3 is TGTGCCAGCAGCTATGGAGCGGGAGACTCCTACGAGCAGTACTTC. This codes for CASSYGAGDSYEQYF.

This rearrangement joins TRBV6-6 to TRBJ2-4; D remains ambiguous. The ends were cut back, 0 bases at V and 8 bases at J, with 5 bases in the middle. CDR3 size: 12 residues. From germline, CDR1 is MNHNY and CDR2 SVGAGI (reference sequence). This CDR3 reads CASSYSVDIQYF. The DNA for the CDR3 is TGTGCCAGCAGTTACTCGGTGGACATTCAGTACTTC.

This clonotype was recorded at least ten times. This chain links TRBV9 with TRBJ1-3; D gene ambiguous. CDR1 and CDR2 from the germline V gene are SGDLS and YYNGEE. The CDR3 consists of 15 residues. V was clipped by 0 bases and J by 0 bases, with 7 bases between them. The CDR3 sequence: CASSVGLSSGNTIYF. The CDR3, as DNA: TGTGCCAGCAGCGTAGGACTCTCCTCTGGAAACACCATATATTTT.

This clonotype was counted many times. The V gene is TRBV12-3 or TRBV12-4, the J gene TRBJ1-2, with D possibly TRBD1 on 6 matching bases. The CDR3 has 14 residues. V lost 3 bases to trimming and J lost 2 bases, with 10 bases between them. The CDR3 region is CASSFGTLNYGYTF. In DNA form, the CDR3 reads TGTGCCAGCAGTTTCGGGACACTCAACTATGGCTACACCTTC.

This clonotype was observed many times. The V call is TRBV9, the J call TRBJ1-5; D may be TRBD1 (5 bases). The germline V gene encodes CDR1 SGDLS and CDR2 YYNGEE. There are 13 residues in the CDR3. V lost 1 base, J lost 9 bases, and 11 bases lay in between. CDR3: CASSVRLGGPQHF. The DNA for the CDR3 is TGTGCCAGCAGCGTACGCCTCGGGGGGCCCCAGCATTTT.